This T cell receptor (beta chain) was identified during a study of blood T cell repertoires in COVID-19. Study-wide background: Samples of COVID-19 (acute and convalescent) were obtained from the United States, Italy and Spain.

The ends were cut back, 11 bases at V and 5 bases at J, with 18 bases in the middle. The CDR3 is 13 residues long. The germline CDR1 and CDR2 sequences are MDHEN and SYDVKM. Either two negative PCRs, clearance, or symptom resolution qualified Cohort 3 donors as recovered. Original analysis: By means of reference gene primer amplification, nucleated cell counts were estimated. Clones were read by immunoSEQ multiplex PCR, and TCRdb kept only the in-frame ones, dropping some. The D gene and trimming were derived from the DNA, and the V and J assignments and clone size from that table. This sample has 150,000 or so clones, with about 79% found just once.

This TCR derives from a man over 45 who had recovered from COVID-19. The chain joins TRBV28 to TRBJ2-5; tentatively, D is TRBD2 (6 bases). Sequencing input: PBMCs or T cells enriched from blood (not recorded which). The CDR3 protein is CAPLGGGWETQYF. For the CDR3, the DNA is TGTGCCCCACTGGGAGGAGGGTGGGAGACCCAGTACTTC.